A selection of T cell receptor beta chains follows, all from one sample in a study of CD8+ T cells in alopecia areata. Only in-frame clones appear in the TCRdb table, and some are missing; sequencing was by immunoSEQ multiplex PCR. Found here are roughly 120,000 clones, approximately 53% of them singletons; the top ten hold 0.46%. The sample was CD4+ T cells sorted from blood, taken at week 4, from a patient treated with tofacitinib. All receptors derive from a human donor with alopecia areata. Both conserved end residues are part of each CDR3. The D gene is left open where the match is weak. Not all rows give a size; the values are once, few, many and, for expanded clones, a class.

V,D,size,J,CDR3,DNA
TRBV15,TRBD1,NA,TRBJ1-5,CATSRDVGGQQPQHF,TGTGCCACCAGCAGAGATGTAGGGGGCCAACAGCCCCAGCATTTT
TRBV30,NA,NA,TRBJ1-5,CAWSRTANNQPQHF,TGTGCCTGGAGTCGGACAGCCAACAATCAGCCCCAGCATTTT
TRBV5-1,NA,NA,TRBJ1-3,CASSLGQADTIYF,TGCGCCAGCAGCTTGGGGCAGGCAGACACCATATATTTT
TRBV2,TRBD1,NA,TRBJ1-5,CASSYRQAGGQPQHF,TGTGCCAGCAGCTACCGACAGGCAGGGGGTCAGCCCCAGCATTTT
TRBV7-9,TRBD1,few,TRBJ1-4,CASSSDRSKKKLFF,TGTGCCAGCAGCTCGGACAGGTCGAAGAAAAAACTGTTTTTT
TRBV7-9,NA,NA,TRBJ2-2,CASSSIRGPNTGELFF,TGTGCCAGCAGCTCCATACGGGGGCCGAACACCGGGGAGCTGTTTTTT
TRBV6-6,NA,few,TRBJ1-4,CASSYAGFTNEKLFF,TGTGCCAGCAGTTACGCGGGGTTTACTAATGAAAAACTGTTTTTT
TRBV18,NA,NA,TRBJ2-6,CASSPLEANVLTF,TGTGCCAGCTCACCCCTCGAGGCCAACGTCCTGACTTTC
TRBV5-1,NA,few,TRBJ2-7,CASSLQGTYEQYF,TGCGCCAGCAGCTTGCAGGGAACCTACGAGCAGTACTTC
TRBV19,TRBD1,NA,TRBJ2-2,CASSRQGANTGELFF,TGTGCCAGTAGCCGACAGGGGGCGAACACCGGGGAGCTGTTTTTT
TRBV2,NA,many,TRBJ2-5,CASSENWVGQETQYF,TGTGCCAGCAGTGAAAATTGGGTAGGCCAAGAGACCCAGTACTTC
TRBV6-6,TRBD1,NA,TRBJ1-2,CASRGQGVDYGYTF,TGTGCCAGCAGGGGACAGGGGGTCGACTATGGCTACACCTTC
TRBV20-1,NA,few,TRBJ2-1,CSARENEQFF,TGCAGTGCTAGAGAGAATGAGCAGTTCTTC
TRBV13,TRBD2,once,TRBJ2-1,CASRWRGGEQFF,TGTGCCAGCAGGTGGCGGGGGGGTGAGCAGTTCTTC
TRBV7-3,NA,once,TRBJ2-6,CASSLSGTVFPNVLTF,TGTGCCAGCAGCTTAAGCGGGACGGTGTTCCCCAACGTCCTGACTTTC
TRBV7-2,TRBD1,few,TRBJ2-7,CASSTSADRGYEQYF,TGTGCCAGCAGCACCTCAGCCGACAGGGGCTACGAGCAGTACTTC
TRBV9,NA,NA,TRBJ2-1,CASSVVGGHEQFF,TGTGCCAGCAGCGTAGTAGGGGGACATGAGCAGTTCTTC
TRBV29-1,TRBD2,NA,TRBJ2-1,CSVAGGAGFNEQFF,TGCAGCGTTGCGGGGGGAGCGGGATTCAATGAGCAGTTCTTC
TRBV29-1,TRBD1,few,TRBJ1-2,CSVSGTGLYYGYTF,TGCAGCGTATCCGGGACAGGGTTGTACTATGGCTACACCTTC
TRBV15,NA,NA,TRBJ2-7,CATSQTAQRVEQYF,TGTGCCACCAGCCAGACCGCCCAGCGGGTAGAGCAGTACTTC
TRBV19,TRBD1,few,TRBJ2-6,CASSTPGQGLFGANVLTF,TGTGCCAGTAGTACACCGGGACAGGGTTTGTTCGGGGCCAACGTCCTGACTTTC
TRBV29-1,NA,NA,TRBJ1-1,CSGARQNTEAFF,TGCAGCGGCGCTCGGCAGAACACTGAAGCTTTCTTT
TRBV5-4,NA,NA,TRBJ2-3,CASSSRLGASDTQYF,TGTGCCAGCAGCTCCAGACTAGGGGCTTCAGATACGCAGTATTTT
TRBV4-1,NA,once,TRBJ2-5,CASSRLLQETQYF,TGCGCCAGCAGCCGCCTACTCCAAGAGACCCAGTACTTC
TRBV6-5,NA,NA,TRBJ1-1,CASSYSRVQPEAFF,TGTGCCAGCAGTTACAGTAGGGTGCAGCCTGAAGCTTTCTTT
TRBV29-1,TRBD1,NA,TRBJ1-1,CSVKQGRVTEAFF,TGCAGCGTTAAACAGGGGCGCGTCACTGAAGCTTTCTTT
TRBV29-1,TRBD2,NA,TRBJ2-1,CSAEGGRERYNEQFF,TGCAGCGCCGAGGGTGGGCGGGAGCGTTACAATGAGCAGTTCTTC
TRBV29-1,TRBD1,NA,TRBJ2-3,CSVAGTGDTDTQYF,TGCAGCGTTGCCGGGACAGGGGACACAGATACGCAGTATTTT
TRBV30,NA,NA,TRBJ1-1,CAWSGGLGAEAFF,TGTGCCTGGAGTGGTGGCCTCGGGGCTGAAGCTTTCTTT
TRBV2,NA,NA,TRBJ1-5,CASSGRYDQPQHF,TGTGCCAGCAGCGGACGGTACGATCAGCCCCAGCATTTT
TRBV23-1,NA,once,TRBJ1-2,CASSLVEGRNGYTF,TGCGCCAGCAGCCTCGTTGAGGGGCGGAATGGCTACACCTTC
TRBV30,NA,NA,TRBJ1-1,CAWSSGIQNTEAFF,TGTGCCTGGAGTTCGGGGATTCAGAACACTGAAGCTTTCTTT
TRBV7-8,TRBD1,NA,TRBJ1-1,CASTLDRGRAEAFF,TGTGCCAGCACCCTCGACAGGGGGCGGGCTGAAGCTTTCTTT
TRBV30,NA,NA,TRBJ2-2,CAWSQGTEGVTGELFF,TGTGCCTGGAGTCAGGGGACGGAGGGGGTCACCGGGGAGCTGTTTTTT
TRBV5-1,NA,few,TRBJ2-6,CASSSLEANVLTF,TGCGCCAGCAGCTCCCTCGAGGCCAACGTCCTGACTTTC
TRBV19,TRBD1,NA,TRBJ2-2,CASSTLGTANTGELFF,TGTGCCAGTAGTACCCTGGGGACAGCGAACACCGGGGAGCTGTTTTTT
TRBV25-1,TRBD1,NA,TRBJ2-2,CASTWDRNTGELFF,TGTGCCAGCACCTGGGACAGAAACACCGGGGAGCTGTTTTTT
TRBV30,NA,NA,TRBJ1-5,CAWSAGYQPQHF,TGTGCCTGGAGTGCAGGGTATCAGCCCCAGCATTTT
TRBV5-1,NA,NA,TRBJ2-7,CASSRNSKIAGRGSWDEQYF,TGCGCCAGCAGCCGTAACTCTAAGATCGCTGGCAGGGGATCATGGGACGAGCAGTACTTC
TRBV29-1,TRBD2,NA,TRBJ2-1,CSVAGTSGLDEQFF,TGCAGCGTAGCCGGGACTAGCGGTCTGGATGAGCAGTTCTTC
TRBV5-1,TRBD2,NA,TRBJ2-3,CASSLAGGPDTQYF,TGCGCCAGCAGCTTAGCGGGGGGGCCAGATACGCAGTATTTT
TRBV11-2,NA,once,TRBJ1-2,CASSLERGYGYTF,TGTGCCAGCAGCTTGGAACGGGGCTATGGCTACACCTTC
TRBV9,NA,NA,TRBJ1-1,CASSARVNTEAFF,TGTGCCAGCAGCGCCCGAGTAAACACTGAAGCTTTCTTT
TRBV18,TRBD1,NA,TRBJ2-2,CASSPRGQATNTGELFF,TGTGCCAGCTCACCACGGGGACAGGCGACGAACACCGGGGAGCTGTTTTTT
TRBV18,NA,few,TRBJ2-7,CASSLGTDYEQYF,TGTGCCAGCTCACTAGGGACGGACTACGAGCAGTACTTC
TRBV30,NA,NA,TRBJ1-1,CAWSSTWTEAFF,TGTGCCTGGAGTTCCACTTGGACTGAAGCTTTCTTT
TRBV7-9,NA,NA,TRBJ1-2,CASSLDGVSNYGYTF,TGTGCCAGCAGCTTAGACGGCGTCTCAAACTATGGCTACACCTTC